This entry lists 15 T cell receptor beta chains sequenced from one sample in a study of shared clonotypes between healthy human individuals. Using immunoSEQ multiplex PCR, the repertoire was profiled, and TCRdb retains in-frame clones only, with some absent. The sample has fewer than 600,000 clones, 75% to 80% seen once. The specimen sequenced was PBMCs. The receptors were sampled from a woman aged 40 to 50 in good health. Some clones in this sample may be carry-over from other donors' samples.

The chain uses TRBV7-3 and TRBJ2-7; D possibly uses TRBD1 or TRBD2 (5 bases each). The V end was cut by 1 base, the J end by 2 bases, with 15 bases between. The length of the CDR3 is 16 residues. From germline, CDR1 is SGHTA and CDR2 FQGTGA. CDR3 protein: CASSLSRLGVTYEQYF. CDR3 sequence (DNA): TGTGCCAGCAGCTTAAGCCGATTGGGGGTGACCTACGAGCAGTACTTC. Variable domain in full (rest from reference TRBV7-3 and TRBJ2-7): GAGVSQTPSNKVTEKGKYVELRCDPISGHTALYWYRQSLGQGPEFLIYFQGTGAADDSGLPNDRFFAVRPEGSVSTLKIQRTERGDSAVYLCASSLSRLGVTYEQYFGPGTRLTVT.

The V and J genes are TRBV7-9 and TRBJ2-7, with 8 positions matching TRBD1. V was pared by 5 bases and J by 4 bases, with 10 bases of the junction left unmatched. The CDR3 has 15 residues. Germline CDR1 reads SEHNR; CDR2 reads FQNEAQ (reference sequence). The CDR3 sequence: CASSARTGLEYEQYF. The CDR3 nucleotides read TGTGCCAGCAGCGCTCGGACAGGGTTGGAGTACGAGCAGTACTTC.

This clone was counted many times. The J gene is TRBJ2-7, the V gene TRBV7-8, with a tentative D call TRBD2 (5 bases). V was shortened by 1 base and J by 3 bases, with 10 bases between the two germline ends. The CDR3 totals 14 residues. The V gene's germline CDR1 is SGHVS and CDR2 FQNEAQ. The CDR3 loop reads CASSLGGILYEQYF. In nucleotides, the CDR3 is TGTGCCAGCAGCTTAGGAGGGATCCTCTACGAGCAGTACTTC.

This clone was recorded once. J is TRBJ2-5 and V is TRBV30; 7 positions agree with TRBD1. The J call may not be correct, given that the DNA end is closer to TRBJ2-7. Germline V gives CDR1 GTSNPN, CDR2 SVGIG (reference sequence). CDR3 length equals 13 residues. CDR3 DNA: TGTGCCTGTAGTCCAGACAGGGACTACGAGCAGTACTTC. Protein: CACSPDRDYEQYF.

This clone showed up just a few times. The chain combines TRBV30 with TRBJ1-5; D gene unclear. Germline CDR1 GTSNPN, CDR2 SVGIG (reference sequence). The CDR3 contains 13 residues. V was shortened by 2 bases and J by 5 bases, with 10 bases between the two germline ends. CDR3 sequence reads: CAWSSGLYQPQHF. The CDR3 DNA reads as TGTGCCTGGAGTTCCGGCCTTTATCAGCCCCAGCATTTT.

Note on this clone: A much larger clone lies a single base off, so this may be a read error. The CDR3 is CASSFASGSVTDTQYF. DNA for the CDR3: TGTGCCAGCAGCTTCGCTAGCGGGTCGGTCACAGATACGCAGTATTTT. V gene TRBV7-6 combines with J gene TRBJ2-3; TRBD2 matches at 8 bases. This CDR3 spans 16 amino acids. Germline CDR1 reads SGHVS; CDR2 reads FNYEAQ. J was trimmed by 2 bases and V by 3 bases; bases with no gene match: 7.

The chain links TRBV30 to TRBJ1-6; TRBD1 matches at 9 bases. Germline-derived CDR1 and CDR2 are GTSNPN and SVGIG (reference sequence). Trimming cost V 4 bases and J 0 bases; bases outside gene matches: 1. The CDR3 is 15 amino acids. CDR3 residues: CAWNRGRSYNSPLHF. In DNA, the CDR3 is TGTGCCTGGAACAGGGGGCGCTCCTATAATTCACCCCTCCACTTT.

The J gene is TRBJ1-1, the V gene TRBV28; possible D gene TRBD1, 5 bases. Trimming removed 5 bases from V and 2 bases from J, with 21 bases in between. Germline CDR1 is MDHEN and CDR2 is SYDVKM. The CDR3 consists of 17 residues. This chain's CDR3 is CASSPGAASDGNTEAFF. In nucleotides, the CDR3 is TGTGCCAGCAGTCCCGGGGCCGCCTCAGACGGAAACACTGAAGCTTTCTTT. Using reference TRBV28 and TRBJ1-1 for the parts outside the CDR3, the full variable domain is DVKVTQSSRYLVKRTGEKVFLECVQDMDHENMFWYRQDPGLGLRLIYFSYDVKMKEKGDIPEGYSVSREKKERFSLILESASTNQTSMYLCASSPGAASDGNTEAFFGQGTRLTVV.

In its sample, this clone was seen a few times. This chain links TRBV11-2 with TRBJ2-5; 9 bases fit TRBD2. The J call could be wrong; TRBJ2-7 is a better fit for the DNA end. There are 15 residues in the CDR3. The germline V gene encodes CDR1 SGHAT and CDR2 FQNNGV. The CDR3 sequence: CASSWGASGNYEQYF. The CDR3 DNA reads as TGTGCCAGCAGCTGGGGGGCTAGCGGGAACTACGAGCAGTACTTC.

The sample holds one count of this clone. A read error may explain this, as a much larger clone is one base away. The CDR3: CASSYQPGLYFF. The CDR3 region has the DNA TGTGCCAGCAGTTACCAGCCGGGACTGTACTTCTTC. V is TRBV6-5 and J is TRBJ2-1; D possibly corresponds to TRBD2 (6 bases). In germline, CDR1 is MNHEY, CDR2 SVGAGI. The CDR3 is 12 amino acids. Trimming removed 2 bases from V and 16 bases from J, with 15 bases in between.

The rearrangement joins TRBV5-1 to TRBJ2-2, with D perhaps matching TRBD2 (5 bases). This CDR3 is 14 amino acids long. The germline V gene has CDR1 SGHRS and CDR2 YFSETQ. V was cut by 7 bases and J by 8 bases, with 18 bases left in between. For the CDR3, the DNA is TGCGCCAGCTCCCTGGGAGAAGAAACGGGGGAGCTGTTTTTT. Translated, it gives CASSLGEETGELFF.

This clone was detected only once. The chain uses TRBV14 and TRBJ2-3; perhaps TRBD1 as D (5 bases). Trimming took off 3 bases at V and 5 bases at J, with 9 bases between the two ends. Germline-derived CDR1 and CDR2 are SGHDN and FVKESK. The CDR3 sequence is 13 residues long. The CDR3 DNA is TGTGCCAGCAGCCACAGGGTGAGAGATACGCAGTATTTT. This translates into CASSHRVRDTQYF.

This clone showed up just once. The chain employs TRBV7-3 and TRBJ2-3; D gene unclear. The germline gives CDR1 SGHTA, CDR2 FQGTGA. Trimming removed 5 bases at V and 1 base at J, with 7 bases between. The CDR3 loop spans 13 amino acids. CDR3: CASSLPGTDTQYF. In DNA form, the CDR3 reads TGTGCCAGCAGCCTCCCCGGCACAGATACGCAGTATTTT.

In its sample, this clone was seen many times. The chain employs TRBV2 and TRBJ2-4, with 7 positions matching TRBD2. The junction had 3 bases not matched to a gene; V was cut back by 10 bases and J by 3 bases. The germline V gene encodes CDR1 SNHLY and CDR2 FYNNEI. The CDR3 is made up of 12 amino acids. Written as DNA, the CDR3 is TGTGCCACTAGGGACTACAAAAACATTCAGTACTTC. It encodes CATRDYKNIQYF.

A word on this clone: This likely traces to a read error, being one base from a far larger clone. The same CDR3 is also encoded by other DNA sequences in this sample. The J gene is TRBJ1-1, the V gene TRBV7-2, with D perhaps matching TRBD1 (6 bases). Germline CDR1 is SGHTA and CDR2 is FQGNSA. V was cut by 3 bases and J by 3 bases, with 11 bases left in between. The CDR3 spans 14 residues. DNA of the CDR3: TGTGCCAGCAGCTTGACGGGGGCCGACACTGAAGCTTTCTTT. Its translation is CASSLTGADTEAFF.